This T cell receptor beta chain comes out of a study of CD8+ T cells in alopecia areata. CDR1 SGHAT and CDR2 FQNNGV come from the germline V gene. The CDR3 has 13 amino acids. With V trimmed by 10 bases and J by 6 bases, 7 bases remained unmatched. Collection of lesional scalp punch biopsies and peripheral blood was performed in alopecia areata patients. Extraction and reverse transcription of RNA yielded cDNA as the sequencing template. Assay used: immunoSEQ multiplex PCR; TCRdb lists only in-frame clones, some missing. The table has about 12,000 clones, around three fifths seen once. Material: skin. This TCR was recovered from a human donor with alopecia areata. The gene calls are TRBV11-2 and TRBJ2-2, with 8 bases fitting TRBD1. The CDR3 bases are TGTGCCACCCCGGGACAGGTGGCCGGGGAGCTGTTTTTT. Residues: CATPGQVAGELFF.